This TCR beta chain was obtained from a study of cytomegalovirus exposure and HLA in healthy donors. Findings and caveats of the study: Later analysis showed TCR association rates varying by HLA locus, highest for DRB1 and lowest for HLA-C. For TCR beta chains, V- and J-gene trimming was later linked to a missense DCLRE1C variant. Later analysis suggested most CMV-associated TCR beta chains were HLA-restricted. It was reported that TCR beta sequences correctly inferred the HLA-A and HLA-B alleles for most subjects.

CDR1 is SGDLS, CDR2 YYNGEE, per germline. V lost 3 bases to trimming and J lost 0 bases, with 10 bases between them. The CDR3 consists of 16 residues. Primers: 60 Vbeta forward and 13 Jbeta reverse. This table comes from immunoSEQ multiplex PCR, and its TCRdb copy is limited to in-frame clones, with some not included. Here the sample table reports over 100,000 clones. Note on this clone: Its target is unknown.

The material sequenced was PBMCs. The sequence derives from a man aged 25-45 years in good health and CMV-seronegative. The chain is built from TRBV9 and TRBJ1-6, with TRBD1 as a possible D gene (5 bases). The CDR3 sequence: CASSATDSSYNSPLHF. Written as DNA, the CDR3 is TGTGCCAGCAGCGCGACAGACAGCTCCTATAATTCACCCCTCCACTTT.